These T cell receptor beta chains were read from a single sample in a study of vaccination and CD4 T cells after COVID-19. MiXCR, run by TCRdb on the PCR reads, gives a single entry per CDR3 protein. This sample has 11,000 to 15,000 distinct CDR3 sequences, with less than 30% found just once. Which antigens these TCRs recognize remains unknown. Sequenced: cultured CD4+ T cells from blood. Receptors originate from a human donor with COVID-19. Each CDR3 is given with its conserved first and last residue. D genes are given only for firm matches. Size tells how often a clone was seen (once, few, many) or the class of an expanded clone, and some rows leave it out.

CDR3 length	D gene	V gene	clone size	J gene	CDR3 DNA	CDR3 protein
14	-	TRBV28	few	TRBJ2-2	TGTGCCAGCAGTTTTCTTAGAGGGACCGGGGAGCTGTTTTTT	CASSFLRGTGELFF
13	-	TRBV19	-	TRBJ2-1	TGTGCCAGTGGAGGGGGCTCCTACAATGAGCAGTTCTTC	CASGGGSYNEQFF
14	-	TRBV11-3	few	TRBJ1-2	TGTGCCAGCAGCTTTGGAGCAGATAACTATGGCTACACCTTC	CASSFGADNYGYTF
12	-	TRBV6-2/TRBV6-3	-	TRBJ2-7	TGTGCCAGCAGTTACGAGCGCGGCGTGCAGTACTTC	CASSYERGVQYF
15	TRBD1	TRBV12-3/TRBV12-4	-	TRBJ2-3	TGTGCCAGCAGCCTAGACAGGGCGAGCACAGATACGCAGTATTTT	CASSLDRASTDTQYF
15	TRBD1	TRBV6-1	few	TRBJ2-5	TGTGCCAGCAGTGCGGGACAGGGGAACCAAGAGACCCAGTACTTC	CASSAGQGNQETQYF
14	-	TRBV20-1	-	TRBJ2-5	TGCAGTGCTCCGAACAGGGTCCGAGGGGAGACCCAGTACTTC	CSAPNRVRGETQYF
11	-	TRBV20-1	-	TRBJ1-2	TGCAGTGCTACGGGGGCCGGTGGCTACACCTTC	CSATGAGGYTF
19	TRBD1	TRBV4-1	-	TRBJ1-4	TGCGCCAGCAGCCAAGGGTCTGGGCAGGGGGGGACAGCTAATGAAAAACTGTTTTTT	CASSQGSGQGGTANEKLFF
12	-	TRBV7-9	few	TRBJ1-2	TGTGCCAGCAGCTTTCAGGGGCATGGCTACACCTTC	CASSFQGHGYTF
17	TRBD2	TRBV6-5	few	TRBJ2-1	TGTGCCAGCAGTTACTCGATGACTAGCGGGGGGGCCGATGAGCAGTTCTTC	CASSYSMTSGGADEQFF
16	-	TRBV2	-	TRBJ2-7	TGTGCCAGCAGTGAAGTTCCCGGATTCAGCTCCTACGAGCAGTACTTC	CASSEVPGFSSYEQYF
14	-	TRBV10-3	few	TRBJ1-1	TGTGCCATCAGTGAAGTTGAGGGGAGAACTGAAGCTTTCTTT	CAISEVEGRTEAFF
14	-	TRBV7-2	-	TRBJ1-1	TGTGCCAGCAGCTTTACAGGGATGAACACTGAAGCTTTCTTT	CASSFTGMNTEAFF
19	-	TRBV19	-	TRBJ2-7	TGTGCCAGTAGTATTCGGATACCACAGGGTAGGTTAGGCTTCTACGAGCAGTACTTC	CASSIRIPQGRLGFYEQYF
14	TRBD1	TRBV20-1	few	TRBJ1-1	TGCAGTGCTAGTCTAAGGACAGGCGAACTTGAAGCTTTCTTT	CSASLRTGELEAFF
12	-	TRBV6-1	-	TRBJ1-2	TGTGCCAGCAGGATCGGGACAAGCGGCTACACCTTC	CASRIGTSGYTF
14	-	TRBV7-3	few	TRBJ2-3	TGTGCCAGCAGCAAAAGTACTCGCACAGATACGCAGTATTTT	CASSKSTRTDTQYF
15	-	TRBV12-3/TRBV12-4	few	TRBJ1-5	TGTGCCAGCAGAGCAACAGGCGCTAACAATCAGCCCCAGCATTTT	CASRATGANNQPQHF
13	-	TRBV7-9	few	TRBJ2-7	TGTGCCAGCAGCTTATCCGGGGGTTACGAGCAGTACTTC	CASSLSGGYEQYF
13	-	TRBV28	few	TRBJ1-1	TGTGCCAGCACCCCTTACGGGGACACTGAAGCTTTCTTT	CASTPYGDTEAFF
16	-	TRBV18	-	TRBJ1-2	TGTGCCAGCTCACCAACTCCGGCTCAGGGCAACTATGGCTACACCTTC	CASSPTPAQGNYGYTF
13	TRBD2	TRBV11-2	-	TRBJ2-5	TGTGCCAGCAGCCACGGGACTAAAGAGACCCAGTACTTC	CASSHGTKETQYF
14	-	TRBV5-1	few	TRBJ1-5	TGCGCCAGCAGCTTGGGGCCGGAGAATCAGCCCCAGCATTTT	CASSLGPENQPQHF
14	-	TRBV5-5	-	TRBJ2-6	TGTGCCAGCAGCTTGCCGACTGGGGCCAACGTCCTGACTTTC	CASSLPTGANVLTF
15	TRBD1	TRBV4-3	-	TRBJ1-6	TGCGCCAGCAGCCAGGCCGGGACAGGGGATTCACCCCTCCACTTT	CASSQAGTGDSPLHF
16	TRBD2	TRBV20-1	-	TRBJ2-3	TGCAGTGCTAGAGGCCCGACTAGCGGGGGCACAGATGCGCAGTATTTT	CSARGPTSGGTDAQYF
16	-	TRBV6-2/TRBV6-3	-	TRBJ1-5	TGTGCCAGCAGTCTTGGTCGGACAACGTTAAATCAGCCCCAGCATTTT	CASSLGRTTLNQPQHF
15	TRBD1	TRBV6-2/TRBV6-3	-	TRBJ2-7	TGTGCCAGCAGTCGATTGGGACAGGGGGCTTACGAGCAGTACTTC	CASSRLGQGAYEQYF
11	-	TRBV12-3/TRBV12-4	-	TRBJ1-1	TGTGCCAGCACCTTAGTGGGGGCGGCTTTCTTT	CASTLVGAAFF
15	TRBD2	TRBV20-1	-	TRBJ2-3	TGCAGTGCTAGGGGGACTAGTCCCCGCACAGATACGCAGTATTTT	CSARGTSPRTDTQYF
14	-	TRBV15	few	TRBJ1-5	TGTGCCACCAGCAGAGGAGGTTCGGGCCAGCCCCAGCATTTT	CATSRGGSGQPQHF
13	-	TRBV5-8	few	TRBJ1-2	TGTGCCTGGGGCTTGAGGTCCCCCTATGGCTACACCTTC	CAWGLRSPYGYTF
12	-	TRBV20-1	-	TRBJ2-2	TGCAGTGCTAGAGAGCCCTCCGGGGAGCTGTTTTTT	CSAREPSGELFF
15	TRBD2	TRBV7-2	-	TRBJ2-1	TGTGCCAGCAGCTTAGAGAGCGGGGGGGGGATTGAGCAGTTCTTC	CASSLESGGGIEQFF
14	TRBD1	TRBV12-3/TRBV12-4	-	TRBJ1-1	TGTGCCAGCAGACCGACAGGGATGAACACTGAAGCTTTCTTT	CASRPTGMNTEAFF
15	-	TRBV11-2	-	TRBJ1-2	TGTGCCAGCAGCTTAGGCCCCGGGCGAGACTATGGCTACACCTTC	CASSLGPGRDYGYTF
14	-	TRBV12-3/TRBV12-4	once	TRBJ2-1	TGTGCCAGCAGTTTGCGGCCAGATCTCAATGAGCAGTTCTTC	CASSLRPDLNEQFF
13	-	TRBV15	-	TRBJ1-1	TGTGCCACCAGCAGAGTTATGAACACTGAAGCTTTCTTT	CATSRVMNTEAFF
15	TRBD1	TRBV29-1	-	TRBJ1-1	TGCAGCGTTGCCGGGACAGGGGGCGAGAACACTGAAGCTTTCTTT	CSVAGTGGENTEAFF
14	-	TRBV11-3	-	TRBJ1-2	TGTGCCAGCAGCTTGGAGAGTGGGGTGGGGGGCTACACCTTC	CASSLESGVGGYTF
15	TRBD1	TRBV7-7	-	TRBJ2-5	TGTGCTAGCAGCTTAACCGGGACAGGCAAAGAGACCCAGTACTTC	CASSLTGTGKETQYF
15	TRBD1	TRBV7-9	few	TRBJ1-6	TGTGCCAGCAGCTTAGACAGCGACAGGGATTCACCCCTCCACTTT	CASSLDSDRDSPLHF
15	-	TRBV5-4	-	TRBJ1-1	TGTGCCAGCACCTTAGGCGGCTCTATGAACACTGAAGCTTTCTTT	CASTLGGSMNTEAFF
15	-	TRBV4-2	few	TRBJ1-5	TGTGCCAGCAGCCTGGGGGGTGAGGCCGGCCAGCCCCAGCATTTT	CASSLGGEAGQPQHF
13	-	TRBV7-2	-	TRBJ1-1	TGTGCCAGCAGCTCACAGGTAAACACTGAAGCTTTCTTT	CASSSQVNTEAFF
17	-	TRBV7-8	-	TRBJ1-6	TGTGCCGGCAGCGGAGGGCAGGGAGACTCCTATAATTCACCCCTCCACTTT	CAGSGGQGDSYNSPLHF
12	-	TRBV21-1	-	TRBJ2-7	TGTGCCAGCAGCAAAGGGGTTTACGAGCAGTACTTC	CASSKGVYEQYF
15	-	TRBV4-2	few	TRBJ1-5	TGTGCCAGCAGCCAAGATCCAACGGGCGGACAGCCCCAGCATTTT	CASSQDPTGGQPQHF
18	TRBD2	TRBV6-1	few	TRBJ2-5	TGTGCCAGCAGGAGAGGGACTAGCGGGGCCCAAGGGTTGGAGACCCAGTACTTC	CASRRGTSGAQGLETQYF
16	TRBD1	TRBV15	-	TRBJ1-2	TGTGCCACCAGCAGAGATTCGGCAGGGACAGAGGGTGGCTACACCTTC	CATSRDSAGTEGGYTF
16	TRBD1	TRBV12-3/TRBV12-4	-	TRBJ1-5	TGTGCCAGCAGGGGCGGACAGGTGGCAGGCAATCAGCCCCAGCATTTT	CASRGGQVAGNQPQHF
13	-	TRBV12-3/TRBV12-4	-	TRBJ1-1	TGTGTCAGCAGTTTTAGGGCCAACACTGAAGCTTTCTTT	CVSSFRANTEAFF
15	-	TRBV4-3	few	TRBJ1-5	TGCGCCAGCAGCCAAGATTTCAAGGGTAGTCAGCCCCAGCATTTT	CASSQDFKGSQPQHF
14	TRBD1	TRBV30	few	TRBJ1-2	TGTGCCTGGAGCTCGGACAGGGGGTCAGGAGGCTACACCTTC	CAWSSDRGSGGYTF
14	-	TRBV2	-	TRBJ2-5	TGTGCCAGCGCCGAACGAGTAGTTTATGAGACCCAGTACTTC	CASAERVVYETQYF
12	-	TRBV6-2/TRBV6-3	-	TRBJ2-1	TGTGCCAGCAGTCCTAGGGCCAATGAGCAGTTCTTC	CASSPRANEQFF
12	-	TRBV25-1	few	TRBJ1-1	TGTGCCAGCAGTCAACCGGGTTCTGAAGCTTTCTTT	CASSQPGSEAFF
13	-	TRBV20-1	few	TRBJ1-2	TGCAGTGCTCCCGGGGGGGCTGGCTATGGCTACACCTTC	CSAPGGAGYGYTF